The 30 T cell receptor beta chains below all came from one sample that was sequenced in a study of blood T cells in healthy people across ages. Combining a sample-barcoded 5' primer with a J-beta primer mix, a second PCR ran for roughly 6 to 12 cycles. TCRdb reanalysed the 5' RACE reads using MiXCR and keeps one entry per CDR3 protein. The sample has 650,000 to 800,000 distinct CDR3 sequences; approximately 52% are singletons. Material for sequencing was blood. These receptors came from a woman older than 75 in good health.

This clonotype was seen many times. The chain employs TRBV4-2 and TRBJ2-3, with D perhaps matching TRBD2 (5 bases). There are 16 residues in the CDR3. Germline V gene sequence: CDR1 LGHNA, CDR2 YNFKEQ. V was clipped by 3 bases and J by 0 bases, with 13 bases between them. The CDR3 protein is CASSHGERSSTDTQYF. The CDR3 DNA follows: TGTGCCAGCAGCCATGGGGAGCGGTCTAGCACAGATACGCAGTATTTT.

This clonotype has only a few counts. The genes are TRBV28 and TRBJ2-7; 9 bases agree with TRBD1. This CDR3 is built from 15 residues. The germline CDR1 and CDR2 sequences are MDHEN and SYDVKM. Losses at the gene ends were 4 bases for V and 3 bases for J; bases not matched to a gene: 7. The CDR3 loop is CASSSSGTGYYEQYF. As DNA, the CDR3 is TGTGCCAGCAGTTCCTCCGGGACAGGGTACTACGAGCAGTACTTC.

The chain has TRBV12-3 or TRBV12-4 and TRBJ1-5; D is unclear. The length of the CDR3 is 16 residues. Trimming took 5 bases from V and 6 from J, leaving 20 bases between them. This CDR3 reads CASSTDRTEQSQPQHF. Written as DNA, the CDR3 is TGTGCCAGCAGTACCGACCGGACGGAGCAAAGTCAGCCCCAGCATTTT.

The gene calls are TRBV7-8 and TRBJ2-4; TRBD1 aligns across 10 bases. The closer fit of TRBJ2-7 to the DNA end suggests the J call may be wrong. This CDR3 has 16 amino acids. Germline V gene data show CDR1 as SGHVS and CDR2 as FQNEAQ. CDR3 protein: CASSSDRDRGSYEQYF. The DNA of the CDR3 is TGTGCCAGCAGCTCGGACCGGGACAGGGGTTCCTACGAGCAGTACTTC.

The chain is built from TRBV5-4 and TRBJ2-1; 8 nucleotides line up with TRBD2. CDR3 length: 16 residues. Germline CDR1 and CDR2: SGHNT and YYREEE (reference sequence). The V gene end was trimmed by 2 bases and the J gene end by 6 bases; junction bases not matched to a gene: 10. The CDR3 region is CASSLKNRGGSNEQFF. CDR3 sequence (DNA): TGTGCCAGCAGCTTAAAGAACCGGGGGGGGTCCAATGAGCAGTTCTTC. Full variable domain (remainder filled in from reference TRBV5-4 and TRBJ2-1): ETGVTQSPTHLIKTRGQQVTLRCSSQSGHNTVSWYQQALGQGPQFIFQYYREEENGRGNFPPRFSGLQFPNYSSELNVNALELDDSALYLCASSLKNRGGSNEQFFGPGTRLTVL.

This clonotype was seen at least ten times. This sequence joins TRBV29-1 and TRBJ2-7; possibly TRBD2 for D (6 bases). V lost 2 bases and J 1 base, leaving 9 bases between the germline ends. The length of the CDR3 is 13 residues. The germline V gene has CDR1 SQVTM and CDR2 ANQGSEA. CDR3 sequence: CSVEFAGSYEQYF. In DNA form, the CDR3 reads TGCAGCGTTGAATTTGCGGGGTCCTACGAGCAGTACTTC.

The rearrangement links TRBV29-1 to TRBJ1-2, with D possibly matching TRBD1 (5 bases). There are 12 residues in the CDR3. V was pared by 7 bases and J by 2 bases, with 11 bases between. CDR1 and CDR2 (germline): SQVTM, ANQGSEA. CDR3 nucleotides: TGCAGCGGGGGGACGGGAAACTATGGCTACACCTTC. It yields the protein CSGGTGNYGYTF.

Only a few counts were recorded for this clonotype. The CDR3 bases are TGTGCCAGCAGCTCATCGGCAAGGAGGGGCATGAACACTGAAGCTTTCTTT. It specifies CASSSSARRGMNTEAFF. The chain couples TRBV3-1 to TRBJ1-1; tentatively, D is TRBD1 (5 bases). CDR3 length: 17 residues. Germline CDR1 is LGHDT and CDR2 is YNNKEL (reference sequence). Trimming removed 5 bases from V and 0 bases from J, with 19 bases in between.

There are a few counts of this clonotype. The chain combines TRBV9 with TRBJ2-2, with D unresolved. The V end was cut by 3 bases, the J end by 6 bases, with 9 bases between. This CDR3 comprises 13 residues. Germline loops: CDR1 SGDLS, CDR2 YYNGEE. CDR3 residues: CASSASSAGELFF. The CDR3 nucleotides read TGTGCCAGCAGCGCTTCCTCAGCCGGGGAGCTGTTTTTT.

This clonotype was seen ten or more times. The chain combines TRBV20-1 with TRBJ2-5, with no clear D. The germline CDR1 and CDR2 sequences are DFQATT and SNEGSKA (reference sequence). Trimming left V 0 bases short and J 7 bases short, with 15 bases between. CDR3 size: 14 residues. CDR3 DNA sequence: TGCAGTGCTAGAGATCTCGAAAAGTTGGGGACCCAGTACTTC. Its translation is CSARDLEKLGTQYF.

The sample holds a few counts of this clonotype. Being one base from a much bigger clone, this may be a read error. The CDR3 here is CASRRQGALSYGYTF. The CDR3 nucleotides read TGTGCCAGCAGAAGACAGGGGGCTTTAAGTTATGGCTACACCTTC. The chain has TRBV6-6 and TRBJ1-2; TRBD1 matches at 10 bases. V shed 6 bases and J 5 bases; nucleotides not matched to a gene: 9. The CDR3 totals 15 residues. The germline V gene has CDR1 MNHNY and CDR2 SVGAGI (reference sequence).

This clonotype was recorded at least ten times. This chain links TRBV7-2 with TRBJ2-1; TRBD1 matches at 8 bases. Germline CDR1 SGHTA, CDR2 FQGNSA. J was trimmed by 4 bases and V by 4 bases; bases with no gene match: 6. The CDR3 loop spans 15 amino acids. In DNA form, the CDR3 reads TGTGCCAGCAGCTCCCAGGGGGCGCATTACAATGAGCAGTTCTTC. It encodes CASSSQGAHYNEQFF. The full variable domain, rest sourced from reference TRBV7-2 and TRBJ2-1, is GAGVSQSPSNKVTEKGKDVELRCDPISGHTALYWYRQSLGQGLEFLIYFQGNSAPDKSGLPSDRFSAERTGGSVSTLTIQRTQQEDSAVYLCASSSQGAHYNEQFFGPGTRLTVL.

This rearrangement joins TRBV10-3 to TRBJ1-1; D is possibly TRBD1 (6 bases). CDR3 length: 14 amino acids. V dropped 10 bases and J dropped 0 bases, with 15 bases sitting between them. From germline, CDR1 is ENHRY and CDR2 SYGVKD. CDR3 sequence (DNA): TGTGCCACACAGGGTATTGGGATGAACACTGAAGCTTTCTTT. This sequence encodes CATQGIGMNTEAFF.

Notes on this clonotype: This may be a read error: a much more frequent sequence differs by one nucleotide. This chain joins TRBV7-2 and TRBJ2-1, with TRBD2 matching 7 bases. The V gene's germline CDR1 is SGHTA and CDR2 FQGNSA. The CDR3 contains 18 residues. The junction had 16 bases not matched to a gene; V was cut back by 2 bases and J by 6 bases. The CDR3 DNA reads TGTGCCAGCAGCTTACAGGTATCGGCGGGAGCGGCCTGCAATGAGCAGTTCTTC. Its translation: CASSLQVSAGAACNEQFF.

The V call is TRBV5-1, the J call TRBJ2-1; the D is unclear. Trimming removed 1 base at V and 7 bases at J, with 15 bases between. The CDR3 loop spans 15 amino acids. Germline V lookup: CDR1 SGHRS, CDR2 YFSETQ. CDR3 protein: CASSLLDQGLNEQFF. The CDR3 nucleotides read TGCGCCAGCAGCTTGCTGGATCAAGGGCTTAATGAGCAGTTCTTC.

This clonotype was counted at least ten times. The V gene is TRBV7-3, the J gene TRBJ2-1; D possibly matches TRBD1 or TRBD2 (6 bases each). Trimming cost V 1 base and J 9 bases, with 16 bases left between them. The CDR3 consists of 15 residues. Germline V gives CDR1 SGHTA, CDR2 FQGTGA. CDR3 DNA sequence: TGTGCCAGCAGCTTAAATTATTGGGGGGCGAGTGAGCAGTTCTTC. Translation: CASSLNYWGASEQFF.

This clonotype showed up just a few times. This chain connects TRBV7-2 to TRBJ1-5; D not resolved. The CDR3 totals 13 residues. V lost 5 bases and J 5 bases, leaving 10 bases between the germline ends. The germline CDR1 and CDR2 sequences are SGHTA and FQGNSA. The CDR3 sequence: CASSVGWDQPQHF. CDR3 in DNA: TGTGCCAGCAGCGTAGGATGGGATCAGCCCCAGCATTTT. Full variable domain (missing parts from reference TRBV7-2 and TRBJ1-5): GAGVSQSPSNKVTEKGKDVELRCDPISGHTALYWYRQSLGQGLEFLIYFQGNSAPDKSGLPSDRFSAERTGGSVSTLTIQRTQQEDSAVYLCASSVGWDQPQHFGDGTRLSIL.

CDR3 sequence (DNA): TGTGCCAGCAGTACCGAGTCGGGACAGGGTTCTATCACTAATGAAAAACTGTTTTTT. Translated, it gives CASSTESGQGSITNEKLFF. The chain links TRBV25-1 to TRBJ1-4; 9 bases line up with TRBD1. J lost 2 bases, V lost 5 bases, and 15 bases had no gene match. CDR3 length equals 19 residues. In germline, CDR1 is MGHDK, CDR2 SYGVNS. Using reference TRBV25-1 and TRBJ1-4 for the parts outside the CDR3, the full variable domain is EADIYQTPRYLVIGTGKKITLECSQTMGHDKMYWYQQDPGMELHLIHYSYGVNSTEKGDLSSESTVSRIRTEHFPLTLESARPSHTSQYLCASSTESGQGSITNEKLFFGSGTQLSVL.

This clonotype was detected many times. The CDR3 DNA sequence: TGCGCCAGCAACCCCCTAGCGGGGGGAAACTACAATGAGCAGTTCTTC. Protein product: CASNPLAGGNYNEQFF. This sequence joins TRBV5-1 and TRBJ2-1, with 11 bases aligning to TRBD2. Germline-derived CDR1 and CDR2 are SGHRS and YFSETQ. The CDR3 sequence is 16 residues long. V lost 6 bases, J lost 3 bases, and 8 bases stayed unmatched.

CDR3 loop: CASSSVQETQYF. In nucleotides, the CDR3 is TGCGCCAGCAGCAGCGTCCAAGAGACCCAGTACTTC. J is TRBJ2-4 and V is TRBV4-1; the D is unclear. The J call could be wrong; TRBJ2-5 is a better fit for the DNA end. Germline assignment: CDR1 MGHRA and CDR2 YSYEKL. The CDR3 extends over 12 amino acids.

There are many counts of this clonotype. The CDR3 bases are TGTGCCAGCAGCCCTTACATTCTAGCGGACAATGAGCAGTTCTTC. This translates into CASSPYILADNEQFF. The V and J genes are TRBV4-2 and TRBJ2-1; 7 bases match TRBD2. In germline, CDR1 is LGHNA, CDR2 YNFKEQ. V trimming: 4 bases; J trimming: 5 bases; junction bases outside the gene matches: 8. CDR3 length: 15 amino acids.

About this clonotype: A read error may be the cause here, since a much bigger clone is one base away. V is TRBV5-1 and J is TRBJ2-1; 10 bases are a match to TRBD2. Germline V gene lookup returns CDR1 SGHRS and CDR2 YFSETQ. This CDR3 has 16 residues. CDR3 DNA: TGCGTCAGCAGCTTCCAGAGCGGGGGGGCTTTCAATGAGCAGTTCTTC. Its translation: CVSSFQSGGAFNEQFF.

The sample holds a few counts of this clonotype. The rearrangement uses TRBV2 and TRBJ2-2; 7 bases map to TRBD1. Losses at the gene ends were 7 bases for V and 4 bases for J; bases not matched to a gene: 9. The germline gives CDR1 SNHLY, CDR2 FYNNEI. The CDR3 is made up of 15 amino acids. CDR3 in amino acids: CASKRGGGSTGELFF. CDR3 DNA sequence: TGTGCCAGCAAGCGAGGGGGCGGTAGCACCGGGGAGCTGTTTTTT.

The chain employs TRBV5-1 and TRBJ1-1; 10 nucleotides line up with TRBD1. The germline V gene has CDR1 SGHRS and CDR2 YFSETQ. The V gene end was trimmed by 4 bases and the J gene end by 3 bases; junction bases not matched to a gene: 12. CDR3 size: 17 residues. Here the CDR3 DNA reads TGCGCCAGCAGCGGGGGGGCGGCAGGGACAGGGGACACTGAAGCTTTCTTT. Translation gives CASSGGAAGTGDTEAFF.

Comment on this clonotype: This may be a read error: a much more frequent sequence differs by one nucleotide. The chain combines TRBV12-3 or TRBV12-4 with TRBJ2-1; 9 positions match TRBD1. This CDR3 spans 15 amino acids. The CDR3 DNA reads TGTGCCATCGGGGTCGGGACAGGGACATACAAGGAGCAGTTCTTC. This codes for CAIGVGTGTYKEQFF.

The gene calls are TRBV29-1 and TRBJ2-1; 7 bases fit TRBD1. V trimming: 4 bases; J trimming: 7 bases; junction bases outside the gene matches: 10. Germline assignment: CDR1 SQVTM and CDR2 ANQGSEA. The CDR3 sequence is 14 residues long. The chain's CDR3 is CSVVRGWSGNEQFF. The DNA of the CDR3 is TGCAGCGTTGTCAGGGGGTGGTCGGGAAATGAGCAGTTCTTC.

The chain employs TRBV6-5 and TRBJ2-3; D call uncertain. Germline CDR1 MNHEY, CDR2 SVGAGI. The CDR3 extends over 13 amino acids. V was cut by 2 bases and J by 4 bases, with 7 bases left in between. The CDR3 region is CASSYGVADTQYF. CDR3 in DNA: TGTGCCAGCAGTTACGGAGTGGCAGATACGCAGTATTTT.

The chain links TRBV5-1 to TRBJ2-4; D unresolved. The germline gives CDR1 SGHRS, CDR2 YFSETQ. This CDR3 has 14 residues. Trimming shortened V by 0 bases and J by 6 bases, and 10 bases separated the two germline ends. CDR3 DNA: TGCGCCAGCAGCTTGGGAGGCGCCGGAAACATTCAGTACTTC. Its protein is CASSLGGAGNIQYF.

This clonotype has at least ten counts. V gene TRBV2 combines with J gene TRBJ2-6; D call uncertain. CDR1 is SNHLY and CDR2 is FYNNEI in the germline V gene. This CDR3 is 12 amino acids long. V lost 4 bases, J lost 3 bases, and 1 base lay in between. In DNA, the CDR3 is TGTGCCAGCAGTGTTGGGGCCAACGTCCTGACTTTC. This encodes CASSVGANVLTF.

The rearrangement links TRBV7-8 to TRBJ1-5; the match to TRBD1 covers 12 bases. The ends lost 5 bases at V and 6 bases at J; junction bases unmatched: 5. Germline lookup yields CDR1 SGHVS and CDR2 FQNEAQ. CDR3 length: 15 residues. The CDR3: CASSGGQGAFQPQHF. CDR3 nucleotides: TGTGCCAGCAGCGGGGGACAGGGGGCGTTTCAGCCCCAGCATTTT. Combining the CDR3 with reference TRBV7-8 and TRBJ1-5 gives the whole variable domain GAGVSQSPRYKVAKRGQDVALRCDPISGHVSLFWYQQALGQGPEFLTYFQNEAQLDKSGLPSDRFFAERPEGSVSTLKIQRTQQEDSAVYLCASSGGQGAFQPQHFGDGTRLSIL.